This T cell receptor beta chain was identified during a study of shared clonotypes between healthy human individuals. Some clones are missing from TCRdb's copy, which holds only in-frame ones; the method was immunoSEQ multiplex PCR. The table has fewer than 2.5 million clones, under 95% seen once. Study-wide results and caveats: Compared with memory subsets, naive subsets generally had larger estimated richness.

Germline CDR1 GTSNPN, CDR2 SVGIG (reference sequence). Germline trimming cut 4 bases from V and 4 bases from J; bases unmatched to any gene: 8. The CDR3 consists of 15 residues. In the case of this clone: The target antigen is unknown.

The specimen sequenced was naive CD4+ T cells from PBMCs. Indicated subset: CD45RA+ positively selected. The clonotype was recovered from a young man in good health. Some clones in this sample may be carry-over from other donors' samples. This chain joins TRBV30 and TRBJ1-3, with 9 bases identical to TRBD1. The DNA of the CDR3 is TGTGCCTGGAACCCGACAGGGGGATGGGGAAACACCATATATTTT. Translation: CAWNPTGGWGNTIYF. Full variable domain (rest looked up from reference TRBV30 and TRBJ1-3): SQTIHQWPATLVQPVGSPLSLECTVEGTSNPNLYWYRQAAGRGLQLLFYSVGIGQISSEVPQNLSASRPQDRQFILSSKKLLLSDSGFYLCAWNPTGGWGNTIYFGEGSWLTVV.